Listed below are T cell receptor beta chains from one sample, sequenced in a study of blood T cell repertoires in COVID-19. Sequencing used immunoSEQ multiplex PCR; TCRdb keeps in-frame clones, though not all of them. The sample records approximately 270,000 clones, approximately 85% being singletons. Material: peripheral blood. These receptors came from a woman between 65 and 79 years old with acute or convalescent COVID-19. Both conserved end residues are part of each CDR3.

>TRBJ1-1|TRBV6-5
CASSYEYREWTEAFF
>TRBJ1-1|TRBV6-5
CASSRGGVNTEAFF
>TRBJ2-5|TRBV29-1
CSVDKGSGETQYF
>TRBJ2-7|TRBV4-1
CASAGRQGYEQYF
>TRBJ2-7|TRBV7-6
CASSLASGGYEQYF
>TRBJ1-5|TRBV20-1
CSARSSRAQHF
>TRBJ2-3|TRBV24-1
CATRQGSTDTQYF
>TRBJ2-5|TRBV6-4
CASSDYDYQETQYF
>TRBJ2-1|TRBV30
CAWDRGHEQFF
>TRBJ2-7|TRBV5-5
CASSLQGPSYEQYF
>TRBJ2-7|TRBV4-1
CASSQGAGQGYEQYF
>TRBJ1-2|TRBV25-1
CASSEGPRGGYTF
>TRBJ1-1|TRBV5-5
CASSVTGGNTEAFF
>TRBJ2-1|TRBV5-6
CASSLGGPRWQTEQFF
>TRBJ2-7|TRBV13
CASSLQGQGNYEQYF
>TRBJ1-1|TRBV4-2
CASSHSGGDTEAFF
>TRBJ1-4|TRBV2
CASHRTAGEKLFF
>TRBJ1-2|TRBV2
CASSGSRDSYGYTF
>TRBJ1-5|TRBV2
CASRAPRQGYQPQHF